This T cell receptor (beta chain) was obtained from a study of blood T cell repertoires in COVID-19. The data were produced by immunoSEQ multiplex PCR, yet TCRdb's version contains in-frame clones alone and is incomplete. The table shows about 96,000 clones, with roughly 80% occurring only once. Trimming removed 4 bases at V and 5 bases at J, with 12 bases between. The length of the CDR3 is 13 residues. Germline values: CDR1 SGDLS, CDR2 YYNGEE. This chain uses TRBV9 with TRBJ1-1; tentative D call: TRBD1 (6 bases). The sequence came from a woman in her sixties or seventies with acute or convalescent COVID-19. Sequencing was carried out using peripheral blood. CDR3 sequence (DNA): TGTGCCAGCAGCCAGGGGCGGGGGACTGAAGCTTTCTTT. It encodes CASSQGRGTEAFF.